A single sample gave rise to the 11 T cell receptor beta chains below, sequenced in a study of CXCR3-negative and CXCR3-positive naive CD8 T cells. 5' RACE with UMI labels generated the TRB cDNA libraries. TCRdb reworked the 5' RACE reads into one entry per CDR3 protein, no DNA. This table holds under 50,000 distinct CDR3 sequences. The sample was naive CXCR3- CD8+ T cells from blood. Subset of the sample: CD45RO-CCR7+CD27+CD95- naive CD8+ T cells lacking CXCR3 (TNR3-). Source of these receptors: a human donor in good health. Some clones in this sample may be carry-over from other donors' samples.

CDR3 loop: CSATPGGGTQETQYF. This sequence joins TRBV20-1 and TRBJ2-5; TCRdb's D gene call, TRBD2, goes unchecked for lack of DNA. CDR1 and CDR2 from the germline V gene are DFQATT and SNEGSKA (reference sequence). CDR3 length: 15 residues.

This sequence joins TRBV4-3 and TRBJ2-7; TCRdb picks TRBD1, but there is no DNA to check that call. The CDR3 totals 16 residues. Per the germline V gene, CDR1 is LGHNA and CDR2 is YSLEER. This chain's CDR3 is CASSQDYTSGSYEQYF.

This chain uses TRBV7-9 with TRBJ2-1. CDR3 length equals 12 residues. Germline loops: CDR1 SEHNR, CDR2 FQNEAQ (reference sequence). CDR3 region: CASYRALNEQFF.

The rearrangement uses TRBV29-1 and TRBJ1-1; the TRBD1 assignment by TCRdb is unverifiable without DNA. The CDR3 sequence is 15 residues long. Germline V gene lookup returns CDR1 SQVTM and CDR2 ANQGSEA. The CDR3: CSVVTGDGGNTEAFF.

The chain's CDR3 is CASSQTFIGDAPIGNEQFF. V is TRBV4-3 and J is TRBJ2-1; TCRdb names TRBD1, which stays unverified in the absence of DNA. In germline, CDR1 is LGHNA, CDR2 YSLEER. CDR3 size: 19 residues.

This chain uses TRBV28 with TRBJ2-5; lacking DNA, the TRBD1 call made by TCRdb goes unchecked. Germline-derived CDR1 and CDR2 are MDHEN and SYDVKM. The CDR3 is 14 residues long. The CDR3 protein is CASSFRGLGETQYF.

The rearrangement links TRBV2 to TRBJ2-3; there is no DNA to check the TCRdb D call of TRBD2. Germline CDR1 reads SNHLY; CDR2 reads FYNNEI. The length of the CDR3 is 17 residues. CDR3 protein: CASSGPLTSGSTDTQYF.

The chain uses TRBV21-1 and TRBJ1-1; TCRdb's assignment of TRBD1 cannot be checked, as there is no DNA. TRBV21-1 is assigned pseudogene status. This CDR3 has 15 amino acids. The CDR3 reads CASRLDRGRRTEAFF.

V and J are TRBV29-1 and TRBJ2-3; the TCRdb call, TRBD1, lacks DNA for checking. CDR3 length: 18 amino acids. Per germline, CDR1 SQVTM and CDR2 ANQGSEA. The CDR3 spells CSVADTAFRDRDPHTQYF.

The chain uses TRBV5-1 and TRBJ2-1; TCRdb names TRBD1, which stays unverified in the absence of DNA. The CDR3 length is 14 residues. Germline V gives CDR1 SGHRS, CDR2 YFSETQ. CDR3 in amino acids: CASSLQGAYNEQFF.

This rearrangement joins TRBV5-1 to TRBJ1-1. The germline CDR1 and CDR2 sequences are SGHRS and YFSETQ. The CDR3 runs to 15 residues. The CDR3 sequence: CASSLAGGGGTEAFF. The variable domain in full, with the rest retrieved from reference TRBV5-1 and TRBJ1-1, is KAGVTQTPRYLIKTRGQQVTLSCSPISGHRSVSWYQQTPGQGLQFLFEYFSETQRNKGNFPGRFSGRQFSNSRSEMNVSTLELGDSALYLCASSLAGGGGTEAFFGQGTRLTVV.